Detailed here is one T cell receptor (beta chain). Antigen: not known. Germline CDR1 is SGHTA and CDR2 is FQGNSA. The J segment lost 5 bases and the V segment lost 5 bases, leaving 5 bases of the junction unmatched. The CDR3 runs to 14 residues. This record comes from a study of type 1 regulatory T cells. TCRdb ran MiXCR on the reads and lists one entry per CDR3 protein. This sample yields roughly 40,000 distinct CDR3 sequences, of which 9% to 15% are seen a single time; over 7% belongs to the top ten. This rearrangement joins TRBV7-2 to TRBJ2-1; 8 nucleotides match TRBD1. Sequencing used cultured non-Tr1 T cells, either the whole culture or a sorted T cell fraction (not recorded which). The origin of this receptor is a human donor in good health. The CDR3 coding sequence is TGTGCCAGCAGCATACAGGGGGGCAACAATGAGCAGTTCTTC. Its protein product is CASSIQGGNNEQFF.